The present TCR beta chain was sequenced within a study of blood T cell repertoires in COVID-19. Background on the study: Sites across the United States, Italy and Spain contributed samples from acute and convalescent COVID-19. In each case, the material was cDNA or gDNA derived from T cells, B-cell-depleted T cells, or PBMCs.

Profiling relied on immunoSEQ multiplex PCR, and the TCRdb table lists in-frame clones only, not all of them. Of about 190,000 clones in the sample, about 88% were seen once. The ends were cut back, 6 bases at V and 5 bases at J, with 13 bases in the middle. CDR1 is MDHEN and CDR2 is SYDVKM in the germline V gene. CDR3 length: 13 residues. This sequence was found in a man in his thirties or forties with acute or convalescent COVID-19. Source material: peripheral blood. This chain connects TRBV28 to TRBJ1-2, with a possible D match to TRBD1 (5 bases). This CDR3 reads CASSRQGSYGYTF. The CDR3 nucleotides read TGTGCCAGCAGCCGTCAGGGCTCGTATGGCTACACCTTC.